The table lists the clone carrying this TCR beta chain with a few counts. This entry comes from a study of T-cell reconstitution after alpha-beta-depleted transplantation in children. Unique molecular identifiers were used in preparing the TCRbeta library. TCRdb independently ran MiXCR on the PCR reads; one entry per CDR3 protein. The sample lists some 590,000 distinct CDR3 sequences, over 9.5% occurring once. The CDR3 sequence is 13 residues long. V was clipped by 7 bases and J by 3 bases, with 12 bases between them. Germline CDR1 is MDHEN and CDR2 is SYDVKM. The sample in question was PBMCs from the stem cell graft donor, obtained from the stem cell graft. This TCR was sampled from a human donor who donated a stem cell graft to a child with acute myeloid leukemia. The chain is built from TRBV28 and TRBJ1-1; perhaps TRBD1 as D (6 bases). The CDR3: CASTPDRYTEAFF. Here the CDR3 DNA reads TGTGCCAGCACTCCGGACAGATACACTGAAGCTTTCTTT.